A single T cell receptor beta chain is shown here with its context. The target of this receptor is not known. No base quality information exists; no much larger clone differs at one position. TCRbeta CDR3 regions were immunosequenced from genomic DNA with the immunoSEQ Assay. Prior to high-throughput sequencing, genomic DNA was amplified by bias-controlled multiplex PCR. As for the authors' bioinformatics: To quantify the absolute abundance of each unique TCRbeta CDR3 region, the sequences were collapsed and filtered. Clonality, defined as 1 minus Pielou's evenness, was calculated using productive rearrangements only. A previously published method was used to identify clones with significantly greater frequencies in on-treatment samples than in baseline samples. TCRdb obtained this table from immuneACCESS and retained in-frame rearrangements with V and J assigned. These tables miss some clones; where compared with another copy, unresolved V genes account for less than half of the shortfall, and the remainder is unexplained. That table furnishes V, J and clone size, whereas the DNA furnished D and trimming. In this sample the table shows 10,000 to 15,000 clones, about 61% of which occur a single time. The ten largest clones represent about 24% of the sample.

The sample's treatment or condition, from its label and the paper: randomized to nivolumab then ipilimumab (arm A) or the reverse (arm B). None of the trial patients had been given prior DNA-damaging chemotherapy. Thawed PBMCs were sorted on a FACS Aria II flow cytometer to isolate live CD3+CD8+ cells negative for CD19 and CD56. CheckMate 064, a randomized, open-label phase II trial of sequential checkpoint blockade, was the source of the samples, all of which came from patients with melanoma. Peripheral blood mononuclear cells were obtained through leukapheresis, purified using Ficoll-Paque, and frozen in human serum containing about 9.3% DMSO. Purity of sorted blood CD3+CD8+ cells was verified at >95% immediately after sorting, followed by DNA extraction. Germline trimming amounts to 3 bases on V and 6 bases on J, with 4 as the count of junction bases outside the gene matches. Its CDR3 holds 14 amino acids, cysteine through phenylalanine. Only the CDR3 DNA is retained, 42 bases long and in frame from the first base. Looking up the germline V gene yields CDR1 MDHEN and CDR2 SYDVKM.

This sample is drawn from a study of sequential checkpoint blockade in melanoma (dated by TCRdb to 2018 to 2020). Regarding the study in general: In a 1:1 randomization, patients received either first-line nivolumab then ipilimumab (arm A) or ipilimumab then nivolumab (arm B). Maintenance nivolumab was given following each of the two trial sequences. General findings and caveats noted by the study authors: Larger, independent patient cohorts are needed to validate the response-prediction model that combines TCR metrics and mutation burden.

The rearrangement combines TRBV28 with TRBJ2-2; TRBD2 aligns with 7 central bases. The TCR comes from a human donor with melanoma. The input for sequencing was CD8+ T cells sorted from blood (inferred from file names), taken from a patient given nivolumab and ipilimumab in sequence. The bases read TGTGCCAGCAGTTTGTGGGGGGGTCCCGGGGAGCTGTTTTTT. Translated, it gives CASSLWGGPGELFF.